This TCR beta chain was found in a study of T cells in Graves' hyperthyroidism and ophthalmopathy. General study results and limits: Model-based prediction identified ophthalmopathy a median 6.5 months prior to its onset.

Amplified TCR beta CDR3 regions derived from RNA transcripts. TCR CDR3 underwent first-round RT-PCR with the HTBI primer set. From the multiplex PCR reads, TCRdb called clonotypes with MiXCR, one entry per CDR3 protein. The data hold 250,000 to 300,000 distinct CDR3 sequences, with over 15% observed a single time. This clonotype showed up just a few times. Its antigen remains unidentified. The length of the CDR3 is 15 residues. Per germline, CDR1 MNHEY and CDR2 SVGEGT. Trimming cost V 6 bases and J 10 bases, with 19 bases left between them. The source is a woman in her fifties or sixties with Graves' ophthalmopathy. Sequenced: blood. The chain links TRBV6-2 or TRBV6-3 to TRBJ1-6; D gene uncertain. CDR3 sequence: CASSKDVPTVSPLHF. In nucleotides, the CDR3 is TGTGCCAGCAGCAAGGACGTGCCCACCGTCTCACCCCTCCACTTT.